The next 11 T cell receptor beta chains were all read from a single sample in a study of blood T cell repertoires in COVID-19. Sequenced by immunoSEQ multiplex PCR; TCRdb stores in-frame clones only, minus some. The table has some 97,000 clones, nearly 90% seen once. Material: peripheral blood. The receptors derive from a woman aged 55-70 years with acute or convalescent COVID-19.

The chain combines TRBV2 with TRBJ2-1; 7 bases align to TRBD2. J was trimmed by 7 bases and V by 4 bases; bases with no gene match: 10. This CDR3 is built from 15 residues. The germline gives CDR1 SNHLY, CDR2 FYNNEI. The CDR3: CASSVEAGAHNEQFF. CDR3 in DNA: TGTGCCAGCAGTGTTGAGGCGGGAGCTCATAATGAGCAGTTCTTC.

Concerning this clone itself: Distinct nucleotide sequences in the sample also encode this CDR3. The rearrangement joins TRBV7-8 to TRBJ1-5; D not resolved. CDR3 size: 14 residues. Germline V gives CDR1 SGHVS, CDR2 FQNEAQ. V shed 3 bases and J shed 0 bases, with 6 bases lying between them. The CDR3: CASSLAGSNQPQHF. The DNA of the CDR3 is TGTGCCAGCAGCTTGGCGGGTAGCAATCAGCCCCAGCATTTT.

This clone was detected once. This chain connects TRBV6-1 to TRBJ2-7; 9 bases fit TRBD2. V lost 3 bases and J lost 4; bases outside the gene matches: 13. CDR1 and CDR2 (germline): MNHNS, SASEGT. CDR3 length: 17 residues. As DNA, the CDR3 is TGTGCCAGCAGTGACAGTTTGGCGGGAGGGTCGAATTACGAGCAGTACTTC. This sequence encodes CASSDSLAGGSNYEQYF.

This chain links TRBV7-9 with TRBJ2-1, with 12 bases identical to TRBD2. CDR3 length equals 15 residues. CDR1 is SEHNR, CDR2 FQNEAQ, per germline (reference sequence). V lost 6 bases to trimming and J lost 6 bases; unmatched junction nucleotides: 6. The CDR3 sequence: CASSLTSGRSNEQFF. The CDR3 DNA reads as TGTGCCAGCAGTCTTACTAGCGGGAGGAGCAATGAGCAGTTCTTC.

This rearrangement joins TRBV6-4 to TRBJ1-1, with D maybe TRBD1 (6 bases). The V end lost 6 bases, the J end lost 3 bases, and 14 bases lay between the germline ends. Germline CDR1 and CDR2: MRHNA and SNTAGT. The CDR3 has 14 amino acids. This chain's CDR3 is CASRGGPGDTEAFF. CDR3 nucleotides: TGTGCCAGCAGGGGGGGGCCCGGGGACACTGAAGCTTTCTTT.

This chain links TRBV28 with TRBJ2-1; 7 nucleotides agree with TRBD2. J gave up 0 bases and V 6 bases, and 11 bases lay outside the gene matches. The length of the CDR3 is 17 residues. Germline CDR1 and CDR2: MDHEN and SYDVKM. The chain's CDR3 is CASSSVSGLSSYNEQFF. CDR3 DNA sequence: TGTGCCAGCAGCTCCGTTAGCGGGCTAAGCTCCTACAATGAGCAGTTCTTC.

The genes are TRBV5-1 and TRBJ1-1, with D uncertain. Trimming took 4 bases from V and 4 from J, leaving 20 bases between them. The CDR3 is made up of 16 amino acids. The germline V gene encodes CDR1 SGHRS and CDR2 YFSETQ. In nucleotides, the CDR3 is TGCGCCAGCAGCCGGCCCCCTTCGGGTAGTACCACTGAAGCTTTCTTT. Its translation: CASSRPPSGSTTEAFF. Together with reference TRBV5-1 and TRBJ1-1, the CDR3 gives the full variable domain: KAGVTQTPRYLIKTRGQQVTLSCSPISGHRSVSWYQQTPGQGLQFLFEYFSETQRNKGNFPGRFSGRQFSNSRSEMNVSTLELGDSALYLCASSRPPSGSTTEAFFGQGTRLTVV.

This clone is a singleton in its sample. The chain couples TRBV7-6 to TRBJ1-1; D perhaps matches TRBD1 (5 bases). Germline CDR1 and CDR2: SGHVS and FNYEAQ. V was cut by 4 bases and J by 5 bases, with 14 bases left in between. CDR3 length equals 14 residues. CDR3 region: CASSSSGGGTEAFF. The DNA of the CDR3 is TGTGCCAGCAGCTCGTCAGGCGGGGGAACTGAAGCTTTCTTT.

This clone was counted a single time. The V and J genes are TRBV19 and TRBJ1-2, with TRBD1 identical over 7 bases. There are 15 residues in the CDR3. CDR1 is LNHDA and CDR2 is SQIVND in the germline V gene (reference sequence). V was pared by 5 bases and J by 2 bases, with 8 bases of the junction left unmatched. DNA of the CDR3: TGTGCCAGTAGTCCCACAGGGGCCCCAAACTATGGCTACACCTTC. This translates into CASSPTGAPNYGYTF.

The rearrangement links TRBV6-2 or TRBV6-3 to TRBJ1-6; TRBD1 aligns across 9 bases. Trimming removed 0 bases from V and 10 bases from J; junction bases left unmatched: 16. The germline V gene encodes CDR1 MNHEY and CDR2 SVGEGT. The CDR3 sequence is 19 residues long. The CDR3 loop reads CASSYSMPRPGQGESPLHF. The DNA of the CDR3 is TGTGCCAGCAGTTACTCGATGCCCCGGCCGGGACAGGGAGAATCACCCCTCCACTTT.

The V and J genes are TRBV3-1 (or the pseudogene TRBV3-2) and TRBJ1-4; D is possibly TRBD1 (5 bases). CDR1 LGHDT and CDR2 YNNKEL come from the germline V gene (reference sequence). Trimming stripped 4 bases from V and 4 bases from J, with 7 bases between. There are 13 residues in the CDR3. The chain's CDR3 is CASSPRGNEKLFF. The CDR3 nucleotides read TGTGCCAGCAGCCCTAGGGGTAATGAAAAACTGTTTTTT.